Here is one T cell receptor (beta chain) with its context. Its antigen is not yet known. No base qualities exist here, and no much larger clone lies one base off it. The sample comes from a study of T-cell reconstitution after alpha-beta-depleted transplantation in children (dated by TCRdb to 2015 to 2016). The study in broad terms: Using TCR repertoire profiling, the study followed T-cell immune reconstitution in a quantitative way in children after TCRalphabeta/CD19-depleted allogeneic hematopoietic cell transplantation. Paper-wide results and their limitations: Hyperexpanded clone frequencies declined over subsequent months; after one year, T-cell counts and TCRbeta diversity were mostly attributed to newly produced T cells. Apparently early alphabetaT-cell count recovery about two months after transplant reportedly relied on only several hundred rapidly expanded clones derived from non-depleted graft cells. The high TCRbeta diversity at day 60 in some patients was ascribed to recipient T cells and intrathymic progenitors that had survived conditioning.

According to the study, the label for this sample's treatment or condition signals: allogeneic hematopoietic cell transplantation with graft depleted of TCRalphabeta T cells and CD19 B cells. TCRalphabeta/CD19-depleted allogeneic hematopoietic cell grafts were given to the transplant recipients, all of whom were children. Library construction relied on PCR. TCRdb records Illumina HiSeq 2500 as the sequencer. TCR libraries were prepared with molecular barcoding, using unique molecular identifiers to normalize TCRbeta repertoire quantification. TCRdb cleaned the public reads at Q25 with fastp, built clones with MiXCR and kept in-frame beta chains. Rows merge per CDR3 protein into single entries with the most common DNA and genes. The sample table contains around 580,000 distinct CDR3 sequences; only one count was recorded for under 25% of them. 14% of the sample comes from the top ten. Sequenced material: PBMCs, mostly from graft donor cells, taken 360 days after TCRalphabeta/CD19-depleted stem cell transplant. This TCR was recovered from a boy under two years old who had a stem cell transplant for acute myeloid leukemia, so the T cells may come from the graft donor.

The nucleotide sequence is given as TGTGCCAGCAGTTTAGCGCCAACGGGGGAAGAGACCCAGTACTTC. Its translation is CASSLAPTGEETQYF. The chain is encoded by TRBV12-3 or TRBV12-4 joined to TRBJ2-5; TRBD2 is a weak D gene call, 6 bases matching. Measured from the cysteine to the phenylalanine, the CDR3 is 15 residues long. This entry keeps only the CDR3 DNA: 45 bases, framed from base 1. The V and J ends are trimmed by 0 bases and 3 bases, leaving 11 bases between them.